A single sample is the source of the 27 T cell receptor beta chains below, sequenced in a study of human T cells and chemical hapten exposure. Time point specified: patch test 3, about 24 weeks after DPC sensitization. Treatment meaning: therapeutic diphenylcyclopropenone sensitization with weekly scalp DPC. TCRdb reanalysed the RACE reads using MiXCR and keeps one entry per CDR3 protein. Of roughly 100,000 distinct CDR3 sequences in the sample, 34% are singletons; the top ten hold roughly 2.7%. Specimen: whole blood, collected in connection with sensitization to the hapten diphenylcyclopropenone (DPC). These receptors were taken from a man between 35 and 55 years old with alopecia areata. Some clones in this sample may be carry-over from other donors' samples.

The CDR3 is CASSPPTADTQYF. The CDR3 coding sequence is TGTGCCAGCTCACCACCGACTGCAGATACGCAGTATTTT. V and J are TRBV18 and TRBJ2-3; D is undetermined. The CDR3 contains 13 residues. Trimming cost V 0 bases and J 4 bases, with 5 bases left between them. Germline CDR1 reads KGHSH; CDR2 reads LQKENI. The full variable domain, with the rest looked up from reference TRBV18 and TRBJ2-3, is NAGVMQNPRHLVRRRGQEARLRCSPMKGHSHVYWYRQLPEEGLKFMVYLQKENIIDESGMPKERFSAEFPKEGPSILRIQQVVRGDSAAYFCASSPPTADTQYFGPGTRLTVL.

This CDR3 is CASTIFVPNEQFF. The CDR3 bases are TGTGCCAGCACTATCTTCGTCCCTAATGAGCAGTTCTTC. The genes are TRBV7-9 and TRBJ2-1; D ambiguous. CDR3 size: 13 residues. V lost 7 bases and J 7 bases, leaving 14 bases between the germline ends. Per the germline V gene, CDR1 is SEHNR and CDR2 is FQNEAQ (reference sequence).

The CDR3 protein is CASSFGQRNTEAFF. The CDR3 bases are TGTGCCAGCAGTTTTGGGCAGAGGAACACTGAAGCTTTCTTT. This rearrangement joins TRBV27 to TRBJ1-1; D is undetermined. Trimming took 3 bases from V and 1 from J, leaving 9 bases between them. The CDR3 sequence is 14 residues long. Germline loops: CDR1 MNHEY, CDR2 SMNVEV (reference sequence).

J is TRBJ1-1 and V is TRBV5-1; D is possibly TRBD1 (6 bases). Germline CDR1 reads SGHRS; CDR2 reads YFSETQ. The V and J ends lost 3 bases and 6 bases respectively, with 18 bases between them. The CDR3 covers 15 residues. The CDR3 loop is CASSYNRAVGAEAFF. CDR3 sequence (DNA): TGCGCCAGCAGCTACAACAGGGCGGTCGGGGCTGAAGCTTTCTTT.

The chain couples TRBV6-2 or TRBV6-3 to TRBJ2-7, with 10 nucleotides matching TRBD2. Trimming took 0 bases from V and 0 from J; bases not matched to a gene: 5. This CDR3 has 17 amino acids. The germline gives CDR1 MNHEY, CDR2 SVGEGT. The CDR3 sequence is CASSYSTSGQSSYEQYV. CDR3 DNA sequence: TGTGCCAGCAGTTACTCGACTAGCGGGCAGAGCTCCTACGAGCAGTACGTC.

The chain carries TRBV27 and TRBJ2-7; tentatively, D is TRBD2 (6 bases). V lost 4 bases and J 5 bases, leaving 12 bases between the germline ends. The CDR3 spans 13 residues. Germline lookup yields CDR1 MNHEY and CDR2 SMNVEV (reference sequence). CDR3 amino acids: CASSSTGANEQYV. The CDR3 nucleotides read TGTGCCAGCAGTTCAACGGGAGCAAACGAGCAGTACGTC.

This chain connects TRBV20-1 to TRBJ1-5; D remains ambiguous. V dropped 5 bases and J dropped 9 bases, with 14 bases sitting between them. The CDR3 totals 12 residues. In germline, CDR1 is DFQATT, CDR2 SNEGSKA (reference sequence). CDR3 nucleotides: TGCAGTGCTCACGACCGAGCGGGGCCCCAGCATTTT. This codes for CSAHDRAGPQHF.

The chain couples TRBV20-1 to TRBJ2-7; 12 nucleotides line up with TRBD2. J was trimmed by 6 bases and V by 4 bases; bases with no gene match: 10. The CDR3 is 15 amino acids. CDR1 and CDR2 from the germline V gene are DFQATT and SNEGSKA (reference sequence). CDR3: CSATAPTSGSGEQYF. The CDR3 DNA sequence: TGCAGTGCTACAGCGCCGACTAGCGGGAGTGGCGAGCAGTACTTC.

The CDR3 spells CAISENSNYGYTF. In DNA form, the CDR3 reads TGTGCCATCAGTGAGAACAGTAACTATGGCTACACCTTC. The chain recombines TRBV10-3 with TRBJ1-2; D remains ambiguous. The germline V and J ends were trimmed by 2 bases and 1 base, with 5 bases remaining between them. CDR3 length: 13 residues. Germline V gene data show CDR1 as ENHRY and CDR2 as SYGVKD.

This clonotype was detected only a few times. J is TRBJ2-1 and V is TRBV10-3, with D perhaps matching TRBD2 (6 bases). The CDR3 runs to 14 residues. Germline assignment: CDR1 ENHRY and CDR2 SYGVKD. Trimming stripped 5 bases from V and 7 bases from J, with 15 bases between. This chain's CDR3 is CAISRDSLGNEQFF. For the CDR3, the DNA is TGTGCCATCAGTCGGGACTCCCTGGGTAATGAGCAGTTCTTC.

The chain joins TRBV7-9 to TRBJ2-3; D gene uncertain. From germline, CDR1 is SEHNR and CDR2 FQNEAQ (reference sequence). The CDR3 sequence is 13 residues long. V was cut by 0 bases and J by 13 bases, with 14 bases left in between. The CDR3 DNA reads TGTGCCAGCAGCTTAGCGGCGACTGGCGAGGAGTATTTT. The encoded protein is CASSLAATGEEYF.

The sample holds one count of this clonotype. The chain couples TRBV11-2 to TRBJ1-4, with 9 bases aligning to TRBD1. The germline gives CDR1 SGHAT, CDR2 FQNNGV. The V and J ends lost 4 bases and 7 bases, in that order; junction bases with no gene match: 4. The CDR3 sequence is 14 residues long. The CDR3 spells CASSYRGRSEKLFF. The DNA for the CDR3 is TGTGCCAGCAGCTACAGGGGGCGTAGTGAAAAACTGTTTTTT.

This chain's CDR3 is CASSLGSSVNEQFF. The CDR3 DNA sequence: TGCGCCAGCAGCTTGGGGAGTTCTGTCAATGAGCAGTTCTTC. This chain connects TRBV5-1 to TRBJ2-1; D gene uncertain. Germline-derived CDR1 and CDR2 are SGHRS and YFSETQ. V lost 0 bases, J lost 6 bases, and 10 bases lay in between. The CDR3 sequence is 14 residues long. Variable domain in full (rest from reference TRBV5-1 and TRBJ2-1): KAGVTQTPRYLIKTRGQQVTLSCSPISGHRSVSWYQQTPGQGLQFLFEYFSETQRNKGNFPGRFSGRQFSNSRSEMNVSTLELGDSALYLCASSLGSSVNEQFFGPGTRLTVL.

The chain links TRBV7-9 to TRBJ1-1; tentative D call: TRBD1 (5 bases). The length of the CDR3 is 17 residues. Trimming removed 4 bases at V and 3 bases at J, with 21 bases between. Looked up from germline, CDR1 is SEHNR and CDR2 is FQNEAQ (reference sequence). CDR3 DNA sequence: TGTGCCAGCAGCTCAGGACGCTGGGCAGGGAGGCACACTGAAGCTTTCTTT. Translating gives CASSSGRWAGRHTEAFF.

The V and J genes are TRBV12-3 or TRBV12-4 and TRBJ1-5; TRBD1 aligns across 7 bases. The V gene end was trimmed by 7 bases and the J gene end by 0 bases; junction bases not matched to a gene: 3. The CDR3 loop spans 14 amino acids. The DNA for the CDR3 is TGTGCCAGCAAGGGACAGACTAGCAATCAGCCCCAGCATTTT. It specifies CASKGQTSNQPQHF.

The rearrangement joins TRBV27 to TRBJ2-5; TRBD1 is a possible D gene (5 bases). V lost 3 bases to trimming and J lost 0 bases, with 11 bases between them. This CDR3 contains 15 residues. The germline V gene encodes CDR1 MNHEY and CDR2 SMNVEV (reference sequence). The CDR3 nucleotides read TGTGCCAGCAGTTTGGCAGGGAAGTACCAAGAGACCCAGTACTTC. Its translation: CASSLAGKYQETQYF.

This chain uses TRBV27 with TRBJ1-5; TRBD1 matches 8 bases. The CDR3 is made up of 15 amino acids. Germline CDR1 is MNHEY and CDR2 is SMNVEV (reference sequence). Trimming removed 2 bases from V and 5 bases from J; junction bases left unmatched: 5. CDR3 in amino acids: CASSLRAGGYQPQHF. In DNA, the CDR3 is TGTGCCAGCAGTTTAAGGGCAGGGGGCTATCAGCCCCAGCATTTT.

The chain links TRBV20-1 to TRBJ1-1; D is ambiguous. V lost 4 bases and J lost 0, with 9 bases in between. The germline V gene encodes CDR1 DFQATT and CDR2 SNEGSKA (reference sequence). The CDR3 sequence is 13 residues long. The CDR3 loop is CSATLQVNTEAFF. The CDR3 nucleotides read TGCAGTGCTACCTTGCAGGTGAACACTGAAGCTTTCTTT.

This clonotype was detected a few times. The chain employs TRBV4-1 and TRBJ2-3; the match to TRBD2 covers 13 bases. The trim removed 0 bases at V and 4 bases at J, leaving 19 bases unmatched. This CDR3 has 22 amino acids. Germline loops: CDR1 MGHRA, CDR2 YSYEKL. The CDR3 DNA reads as TGCGCCAGCAGCCAAGATCTGGTTGGACTAGCGGGAGCTAGCTTTGGGGCAGATACGCAGTATTTT. Its translation is CASSQDLVGLAGASFGADTQYF.

The rearrangement joins TRBV6-7 to TRBJ2-6; D is undetermined. TRBV6-7 is designated an ORF whose function remains uncertain. The germline V and J ends were trimmed by 3 bases and 15 bases, with 12 bases remaining between them. There are 12 residues in the CDR3. The CDR3 spells CASSYYKIGLTF. The CDR3 nucleotides read TGTGCCAGCAGTTATTATAAGATAGGCCTGACTTTC.

This chain uses TRBV6-8 with TRBJ1-5; a possible D gene is TRBD1 (5 bases). The CDR3 length is 16 residues. Germline V lookup: CDR1 MNHGY, CDR2 SAAAGT. Deletions cut 0 bases from V and 3 bases from J, with 12 bases between. CDR3 loop: CASSYSRGSFNQPQHF. The CDR3 DNA follows: TGTGCCAGCAGTTACTCGCGGGGGAGTTTCAATCAGCCCCAGCATTTT.

The V and J genes are TRBV2 and TRBJ2-7; the D gene is possibly TRBD1 (6 bases). Germline values: CDR1 SNHLY, CDR2 FYNNEI. Trimming took 4 bases from V and 5 from J, leaving 18 bases between them. This CDR3 is 15 amino acids long. CDR3 nucleotide sequence: TGTGCCAGCAGTGTCTCGCAGGGGATCCTCGACGAGCAGTACGTC. Protein: CASSVSQGILDEQYV.

This clonotype was counted a few times. The chain has TRBV29-1 and TRBJ2-7; no firm D call. The CDR3 loop spans 14 amino acids. The V gene lost 4 bases and the J gene lost 2 bases, with 15 bases spanning the gap. Looked up from germline, CDR1 is SQVTM and CDR2 is ANQGSEA. The CDR3 protein is CSVGVGPEPYEQYV. The CDR3 coding sequence is TGCAGCGTTGGTGTAGGACCCGAACCCTACGAGCAGTACGTC.

This chain connects TRBV6-2 or TRBV6-3 to TRBJ2-1; D might be TRBD1 or TRBD2, each matching 5 bases. CDR3 length equals 14 residues. The germline CDR1 and CDR2 sequences are MNHEY and SVGEGT. Deletions cut 0 bases from V and 6 bases from J, with 9 bases between. CDR3 DNA sequence: TGTGCCAGCAGTTACTCTGGGACCCCCAATGAGCAGTTCTTC. Translated, it gives CASSYSGTPNEQFF.

This rearrangement joins TRBV20-1 to TRBJ2-3; 13 positions agree with TRBD2. Germline lookup yields CDR1 DFQATT and CDR2 SNEGSKA (reference sequence). J lost 4 bases, V lost 2 bases, and 6 bases had no gene match. The CDR3 loop spans 16 amino acids. The chain's CDR3 is CSARPWTSGRSDTQYF. The DNA for the CDR3 is TGCAGTGCTAGACCTTGGACTAGCGGGAGATCAGATACGCAGTATTTT.

This clonotype was observed a handful of times. J is TRBJ1-4 and V is TRBV12-3 or TRBV12-4; maybe TRBD1 (5 bases). The V end was cut by 5 bases, the J end by 7 bases, with 17 bases between. The CDR3 is made up of 15 amino acids. The CDR3: CASSRGDELAEKLFF. The CDR3 DNA reads TGTGCCAGCAGTCGGGGCGATGAACTCGCTGAAAAACTGTTTTTT.

This clonotype was detected a few times. The J gene is TRBJ2-7, the V gene TRBV9; 10 bases are shared with TRBD2. V shed 3 bases, J shed 3 bases, and the junction held 18 bases outside the gene matches. The CDR3 is 19 amino acids. Germline lookup yields CDR1 SGDLS and CDR2 YYNGEE. The CDR3 nucleotides read TGTGCCAGCAGCGGGAGACAGGGAGCCCTAGCGGGAGAGGTCTACGAGCAGTACTTC. It is translated as CASSGRQGALAGEVYEQYF.